This T cell receptor beta chain was captured by sequencing in a study of cytomegalovirus exposure and HLA in healthy donors. The study's findings and limits: Confirmation was obtained in vitro that a few CMV-associated chains are specific for CMV antigens. According to a subsequent analysis, TCR clusters identified in the first cohort showed a tendency to co-occur across the approximately 120 validation repertoires. TCR beta chains numbering under 200 were designated cytomegalovirus-associated.

The donors formed part of the roughly 120-subject validation cohort, distinct from the approximately 670-subject first cohort. Note on this clone: Its antigen is currently unknown.

Data came from immunoSEQ multiplex PCR; TCRdb stores just in-frame clones and leaves some out. The sample carries 220,000 or so clones, over 70% recorded once. Material: PBMCs. The clonotype was recovered from a woman between 25 and 40 years old in good health and CMV-seropositive.

CDR3 coding DNA: TGTGCCAGCAGTGAAAGGGGCAGGGGATCACACGAGCAGTACTTC. As protein: CASSERGRGSHEQYF. The chain employs TRBV6-1 and TRBJ2-7; a weak D match, TRBD1 (6 bases). The CDR3 contains 15 residues. Germline loops: CDR1 MNHNS, CDR2 SASEGT. The ends were cut back, 2 bases at V and 5 bases at J, with 16 bases in the middle.